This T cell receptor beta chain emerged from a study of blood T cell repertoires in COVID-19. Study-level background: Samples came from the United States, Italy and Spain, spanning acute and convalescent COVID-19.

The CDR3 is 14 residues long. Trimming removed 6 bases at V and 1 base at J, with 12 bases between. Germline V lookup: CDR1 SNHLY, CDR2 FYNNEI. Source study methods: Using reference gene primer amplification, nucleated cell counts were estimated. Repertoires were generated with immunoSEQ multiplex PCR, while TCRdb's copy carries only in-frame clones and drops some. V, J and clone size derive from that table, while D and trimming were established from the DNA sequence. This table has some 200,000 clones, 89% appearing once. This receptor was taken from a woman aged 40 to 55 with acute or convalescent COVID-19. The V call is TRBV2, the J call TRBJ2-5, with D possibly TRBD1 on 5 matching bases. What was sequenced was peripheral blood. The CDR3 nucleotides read TGTGCCAGCAGATTGCAGGGTTTCCAAGAGACCCAGTACTTC. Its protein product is CASRLQGFQETQYF.